This T cell receptor beta chain was recovered during a study of CD8 T cells in Susac syndrome (dated by TCRdb to between 2018 and 2021). Describing the broader study: The study used repertoire sequencing to test whether antigen drove CD8+ T cell activation and differentiation in Susac syndrome. The study compared CD8+ T cell repertoire clonality among 12 healthy donors, approximately 14 Susac syndrome patients and some 16 multiple sclerosis patients.

Taken from cysteine to phenylalanine, the CDR3 has 17 residues. Just CDR3 DNA is preserved here, 51 bases in frame from base 1. V is shortened by 4 bases, J by 3 bases, and the region joining them spans 18 bases. CDR1 and CDR2 are read off the germline V gene as SGHAT and FQNNGV. Concerning this clonotype: It lacks a known antigen. The sample holds no much larger clone one base away, and base qualities are not on file.

General conclusions and limits of the study: The number of individuals in the TCR sequencing and HLA analysis was recognized as being relatively small.

RNA was extracted using the RNeasy kit, and about 0.5 to 1 ug of the RNA was reverse transcribed with random hexamers. TCR beta CDR3 regions were amplified with the immunoSEQ multiplex PCR assay covering 54 Vbeta and 13 Jbeta segments. To correct PCR amplification bias, a synthetic template baseline was used for both primer optimization and computational correction. From the authors' description of their analysis: Reads were annotated to V, D and J genes according to IMGT and were analyzed with immunoSEQ Analyzer, with only productive sequences retained. Clonality was calculated as one minus the Shannon entropy normalized by log2 of the number of productive unique sequences. For each patient and control, public and private clones were evaluated among the 100 most prevalent clones. Clones were defined as Susac-specific when absent from the healthy and MS cohorts, from approximately 970 published viral clones and from other ImmuneACCESS disease sequences. TCRdb passed the public sequencing reads through fastp at Q25 and MiXCR, retaining productive beta sequences. Each record represents a unique CDR3 protein, reported with the most common genes and DNA among its rows. It is TCRdb's table, rather than the study itself, that gives the V and J calls and clone size. In all, the sample holds 100,000 to 150,000 distinct CDR3 sequences, and over 90% of those were seen once. The ten largest clones represent roughly 0.3% of the sample.

Peripheral blood CD8+ and CD4+ T cells from healthy donors, Susac syndrome patients and multiple sclerosis patients were profiled by high-throughput TCR beta sequencing. Multiple sclerosis controls were treatment-naive patients with stable or active relapsing-remitting disease fulfilling revised McDonald criteria. CD8+ TEMRA cells were enriched by FACS, while bulk CD8+ and CD4+ T cells were purified by magnetic negative isolation. Blood was collected in EDTA tubes and processed within 24 hours, with PBMCs isolated through density gradient centrifugation. PBMCs destined for TCR sequencing were cryopreserved in liquid nitrogen and later thawed in a 37 °C water bath. A purity of at least 90% was achieved for sorted or isolated CD4+, CD8+ and CD8+ TEMRA cells.

The source of this sequence is a human donor with multiple sclerosis. The sequence links TRBV11-2 to TRBJ2-2, with TRBD1 as a weak D call on 5 bases. The sample comprised CD8+ T cells from PBMCs. The CDR3 corresponds to CASSSHWGRADTGELFF. The DNA is as follows: TGTGCCAGCAGCTCCCACTGGGGCAGGGCTGACACCGGGGAGCTGTTTTTT.